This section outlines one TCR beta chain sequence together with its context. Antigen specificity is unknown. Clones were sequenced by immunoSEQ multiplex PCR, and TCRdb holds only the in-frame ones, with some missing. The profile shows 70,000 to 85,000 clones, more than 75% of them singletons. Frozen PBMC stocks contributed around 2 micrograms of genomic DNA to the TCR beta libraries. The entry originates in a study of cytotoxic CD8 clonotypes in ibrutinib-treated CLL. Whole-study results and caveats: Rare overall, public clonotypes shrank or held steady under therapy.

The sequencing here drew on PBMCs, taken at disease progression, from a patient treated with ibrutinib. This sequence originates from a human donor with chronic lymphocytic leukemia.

The CDR3 DNA is TGTGCCAGCAGTGAAGCACTTAGGGAGTACTTC. Translated: CASSEALREYF. The chain uses TRBV2 and TRBJ2-7; no clear D. The V end was cut by 0 bases, the J end by 11 bases, with 8 bases between. CDR3 size: 11 residues. The germline V gene has CDR1 SNHLY and CDR2 FYNNEI. Together with reference TRBV2 and TRBJ2-7, the CDR3 gives the full variable domain: EPEVTQTPSHQVTQMGQEVILRCVPISNHLYFYWYRQILGQKVEFLVSFYNNEISEKSEIFDDQFSVERPDGSNFTLKIRSTKLEDSAMYFCASSEALREYFGPGTRLTVT.